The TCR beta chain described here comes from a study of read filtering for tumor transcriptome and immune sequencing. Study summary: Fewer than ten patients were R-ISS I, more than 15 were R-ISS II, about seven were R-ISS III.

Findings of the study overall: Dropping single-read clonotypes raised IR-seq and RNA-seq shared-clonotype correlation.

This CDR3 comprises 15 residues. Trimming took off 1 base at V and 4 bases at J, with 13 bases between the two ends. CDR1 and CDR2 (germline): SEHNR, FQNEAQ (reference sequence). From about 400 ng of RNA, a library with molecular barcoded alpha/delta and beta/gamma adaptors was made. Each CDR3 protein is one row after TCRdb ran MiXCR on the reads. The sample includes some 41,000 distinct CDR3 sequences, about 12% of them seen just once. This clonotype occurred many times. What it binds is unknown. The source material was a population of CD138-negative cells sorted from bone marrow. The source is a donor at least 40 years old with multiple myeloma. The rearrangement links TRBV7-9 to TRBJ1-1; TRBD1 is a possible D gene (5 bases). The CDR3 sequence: CASSLEGVRGTEAFF. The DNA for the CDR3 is TGTGCCAGCAGCTTAGAAGGGGTTCGGGGCACTGAAGCTTTCTTT.